This T cell receptor (beta chain) was sequenced in a study of blood T cell repertoires in COVID-19. Study in general: Sources were T cells, B-cell-depleted T cells, or PBMCs; the material itself was cDNA or gDNA.

Either two negative PCRs, clearance, or symptom resolution qualified Cohort 3 donors as recovered. As processed by the authors: Nucleated cell counts were estimated from reference gene primer amplification. The repertoire was sequenced with immunoSEQ multiplex PCR; TCRdb's copy has only in-frame clones and lacks some. V, J and clone size derive from that table, while D and trimming were established from the DNA sequence. The data hold 100,000 or so clones, with 80% to 90% observed a single time. With 5 bases removed from V and 5 bases from J, the gap between germline ends came to 14 bases. Per germline, CDR1 SGHVS and CDR2 FQNEAQ. The CDR3 has 14 amino acids.

This receptor was identified in a woman in her forties or fifties who had recovered from COVID-19. Input material: PBMCs or T cells enriched from blood (not recorded which). V is TRBV7-8 and J is TRBJ2-3, with D perhaps TRBD1 (6 bases). This CDR3 reads CASSLGHLGDTQYF. The CDR3 region has the DNA TGTGCCAGCAGCCTGGGACATCTTGGAGATACGCAGTATTTT.